Here is one T cell receptor (beta chain) with its context. Antigen unknown. The source of the sample is a study of OX40 agonist ivuxolimab in advanced cancers. Study overall: Patients in dose escalation had liver, melanoma, kidney or head and neck cancers. Prior anti-PD-1, anti-PD-L1 or anti-CTLA-4 therapy did not bar entry, and more than 35% had some. One patient with hepatocellular carcinoma and two with cutaneous melanoma, three in all, had partial responses.

The data were produced by immunoSEQ multiplex PCR, yet TCRdb's version contains in-frame clones alone and is incomplete. Of around 45,000 clones in the sample, about four fifths were seen once. Trimming removed 2 bases from V and 1 base from J; junction bases left unmatched: 7. This CDR3 contains 16 residues. CDR1 is SGHRS and CDR2 is YFSETQ in the germline V gene. The study, taken as a whole, reports: Clonal expansion was seen in CD4+ and CD8+ blood T cells by week 6 at 0.1 to 3.0 mg/kg.

This receptor was identified in an adult with an advanced solid tumor such as melanoma, head and neck, liver or kidney cancer. Source: CD4+ or CD8+ T cells sorted from blood, taken in a trial of the OX40 agonist ivuxolimab. The chain uses TRBV5-1 and TRBJ1-1; 8 bases align to TRBD1. The CDR3, as DNA: TGCGCCAGCAGCTTTGGTGGGACAGGATGGAACACTGAAGCTTTCTTT. Translating it yields CASSFGGTGWNTEAFF.